Below are 10 T cell receptor beta chains sequenced from a single sample in a study of CD8 T cells in ankylosing spondylitis. TCRdb processed the 5' RACE reads anew with MiXCR; each CDR3 protein has one entry. The sample lists fewer than 350,000 distinct CDR3 sequences; 11% were seen once. The sample comprised blood, either unsorted or a sorted T cell fraction (not recorded which). The receptors stem from a female donor with ankylosing spondylitis or in good health (not recorded which).

V usage is TRBV7-7 and J usage is TRBJ2-1, with 12 bases aligning to TRBD2. V lost 3 bases, J lost 5 bases, and 8 bases stayed unmatched. Germline V gives CDR1 SSHAT, CDR2 FNYEAQ (reference sequence). The length of the CDR3 is 17 residues. The CDR3 region is CASSFRLAGDGDNEQFF. CDR3 nucleotides: TGTGCCAGCAGCTTCCGACTAGCGGGAGATGGGGACAATGAGCAGTTCTTC.

CDR3 nucleotide sequence: TGTGCCAGCTCACGACAGGGAGTAGAGGGCAAAGAGACCCAGTACTTC. This codes for CASSRQGVEGKETQYF. The rearrangement joins TRBV27 to TRBJ2-5; 7 nucleotides align to TRBD1. Trimming cost V 8 bases and J 3 bases; bases outside gene matches: 15. The CDR3 contains 16 residues. CDR1 is MNHEY, CDR2 SMNVEV, per germline (reference sequence).

The chain uses TRBV7-9 and TRBJ2-1; D is uncertain. V was trimmed by 9 bases and J by 0 bases, leaving 12 bases between them. This CDR3 has 14 amino acids. Germline lookup yields CDR1 SEHNR and CDR2 FQNEAQ (reference sequence). CDR3 sequence (DNA): TGTGCCAGTCCGAAGGGAATCTCCTACAATGAGCAGTTCTTC. Protein product: CASPKGISYNEQFF.

This clonotype occurred many times. The CDR3 region has the DNA TGCAGTGCTCCCAGGACAGGGACAAAAAACATTCAGTACTTC. It yields the protein CSAPRTGTKNIQYF. J is TRBJ2-4 and V is TRBV20-1; TRBD1 matches 8 bases. The CDR3 runs to 14 residues. Germline values: CDR1 DFQATT, CDR2 SNEGSKA (reference sequence). The trim removed 5 bases at V and 4 bases at J, leaving 7 bases unmatched.

This clonotype was detected ten times or more. Here the CDR3 reads CSASADRVYNEQFF. Here the CDR3 DNA reads TGCAGTGCATCAGCGGACAGGGTTTACAATGAGCAGTTCTTC. This chain joins TRBV20-1 and TRBJ2-1; 8 positions agree with TRBD1. Germline lookup yields CDR1 DFQATT and CDR2 SNEGSKA (reference sequence). The CDR3 is 14 amino acids. J gave up 4 bases and V 6 bases, and 8 bases lay outside the gene matches.

This clonotype was seen at least ten times. The chain is built from TRBV6-1 and TRBJ1-6; 9 positions match TRBD1. The germline CDR1 and CDR2 sequences are MNHNS and SASEGT. V gave up 8 bases and J gave up 0 bases; unmatched junction bases: 5. The CDR3 is 16 amino acids. This CDR3 reads CASGQGTLSYNSPLHF. In nucleotides, the CDR3 is TGTGCCAGCGGACAGGGGACCCTCTCCTATAATTCACCCCTCCACTTT.

The chain is built from TRBV6-5 and TRBJ2-7; possible D gene TRBD1, 6 bases. Germline loops: CDR1 MNHEY, CDR2 SVGAGI. V lost 6 bases, J lost 5 bases, and 14 bases lay in between. This CDR3 region has 13 residues. DNA of the CDR3: TGTGCCAGCAGCTTAACAGGGTATAACGAGCAGTACTTC. It encodes CASSLTGYNEQYF.

V usage is TRBV19 and J usage is TRBJ1-3, with a possible D match to TRBD1 (5 bases). Germline assignment: CDR1 LNHDA and CDR2 SQIVND (reference sequence). V dropped 3 bases and J dropped 2 bases, with 11 bases sitting between them. This CDR3 comprises 15 residues. CDR3 coding DNA: TGTGCCAGTAGTATTGGGACCCGGACTGGAAACACCATATATTTT. It yields the protein CASSIGTRTGNTIYF.

In this sample, this clonotype turned up a few times. The CDR3, as DNA: TGTGCCAGCAGCTTATATCCAGGCGGGGAGCTGTTTTTT. Its protein is CASSLYPGGELFF. The genes are TRBV7-8 and TRBJ2-2; D is undetermined. This CDR3 spans 13 amino acids. The germline V gene encodes CDR1 SGHVS and CDR2 FQNEAQ. V shed 2 bases and J shed 7 bases, with 8 bases lying between them. The full variable domain, rest sourced from reference TRBV7-8 and TRBJ2-2, is GAGVSQSPRYKVAKRGQDVALRCDPISGHVSLFWYQQALGQGPEFLTYFQNEAQLDKSGLPSDRFFAERPEGSVSTLKIQRTQQEDSAVYLCASSLYPGGELFFGEGSRLTVL.

This clonotype was counted at least ten times. This chain uses TRBV28 with TRBJ2-7; the match to TRBD1 covers 7 bases. Germline values: CDR1 MDHEN, CDR2 SYDVKM. This CDR3 spans 14 amino acids. The V and J ends lost 5 bases and 6 bases, in that order; junction bases with no gene match: 10. The CDR3 loop is CASSPGTVVREQYF. Written as DNA, the CDR3 is TGTGCCAGCAGTCCCGGGACAGTAGTACGCGAGCAGTACTTC.